The rows below give T cell receptor beta chains drawn from one sample of a study of preoperative IRX-2 immunotherapy in early breast cancer. Method: immunoSEQ multiplex PCR; TCRdb's copy keeps in-frame clones and lacks some. The repertoire holds approximately 25,000 clones, with approximately 81% as singletons. Here the sequenced sample was lymph node tissue, taken after IRX-2 immunotherapy. All receptors derive from a human donor with breast cancer. Each CDR3 is given with its conserved first and last residue. D genes are given only for firm matches. The listing skips clone size in some rows; elsewhere it reads once, few, many or a size class.

CDR3	DNA	J	V	D	size
CASSIDAGVNQPQHF	TGTGCCAGTAGTATAGATGCGGGGGTCAATCAGCCCCAGCATTTT	TRBJ1-5	TRBV19	NA	few
CASSQDSGSISEQFF	TGCGCCAGCAGCCAAGACAGTGGCTCGATAAGTGAGCAGTTCTTC	TRBJ2-1	TRBV5-1	NA	NA
CASSYSTGEAFF	TGTGCCAGCAGTTACTCCACAGGGGAAGCTTTCTTT	TRBJ1-1	TRBV6-8	NA	NA
CASSSGVYGTDTQYF	TGTGCTAGCAGCTCAGGGGTTTACGGCACAGATACGCAGTATTTT	TRBJ2-3	TRBV7-1	NA	NA
CASSLARRDEKLFF	TGTGCCAGCAGCTTGGCCCGGCGGGATGAAAAACTGTTTTTT	TRBJ1-4	TRBV11-3	NA	NA
CAIVRGGHTDTQYF	TGTGCCATCGTCAGAGGAGGGCACACAGATACGCAGTATTTT	TRBJ2-3	TRBV6-8	NA	medium-sized
CASSYGAGPHYEQYF	TGTGCCAGCAGTTATGGGGCAGGGCCTCATTACGAGCAGTACTTC	TRBJ2-7	TRBV6-8	NA	NA
CASSREGGLAGRADTQYF	TGTGCCAGCAGCCGGGAAGGTGGACTAGCGGGAAGAGCAGATACGCAGTATTTT	TRBJ2-3	TRBV14	TRBD2	few
CASSQGTSGLNEQFF	TGCGCCAGCAGCCAAGGGACTAGCGGTCTCAATGAGCAGTTCTTC	TRBJ2-1	TRBV1	NA	NA
CASSPKGGPMNTEAFF	TGTGCCAGCAGCCCCAAAGGGGGACCTATGAACACTGAAGCTTTCTTT	TRBJ1-1	TRBV7-7	NA	NA
CASSLRSSYNEQFF	TGTGCCAGCAGTTTACGAAGCTCCTACAATGAGCAGTTCTTC	TRBJ2-1	TRBV28	NA	NA
CASSPSKKTQYF	TGTGCCAGCAGTCCCTCCAAAAAGACCCAGTACTTC	TRBJ2-5	TRBV28	NA	few
CASSLQPSAGLAKNIQYF	TGTGCCAGCAGTTTACAACCTTCAGCGGGACTAGCCAAAAACATTCAGTACTTC	TRBJ2-4	TRBV28	TRBD2	few
CASSSLAGGTAELFF	TGCGCCAGCAGCTCTCTGGCGGGAGGTACGGCGGAGCTGTTTTTT	TRBJ2-2	TRBV5-1	TRBD2	NA
CASSLGGTGRYEQYF	TGTGCCAGCAGCCTAGGGGGGACAGGGCGTTACGAGCAGTACTTC	TRBJ2-7	TRBV7-7	TRBD1	NA
CASSFRGDEQYF	TGTGCCAGCAGTTTCAGGGGGGACGAGCAGTACTTC	TRBJ2-7	TRBV28	NA	NA
CATSEGREYGYTF	TGTGCCACCAGTGAGGGCAGAGAATATGGCTACACCTTC	TRBJ1-2	TRBV22-1	NA	NA
CAWTSVPYSNYGYTF	TGTGCCTGGACATCGGTACCGTACTCTAACTATGGCTACACCTTC	TRBJ1-2	TRBV30	NA	NA
CASSLSGGMQYF	TGTGCCAGTTCTTTATCGGGGGGTATGCAGTATTTT	TRBJ2-3	TRBV19	TRBD2	NA
CASSRQLAGGTTGELFF	TGTGCCAGCAGTCGCCAACTAGCGGGAGGAACCACCGGGGAGCTGTTTTTT	TRBJ2-2	TRBV6-8	TRBD2	NA
CASSGYGRVRTEAFF	TGTGCCAGCAGCGGATACGGCAGGGTGAGGACTGAAGCTTTCTTT	TRBJ1-1	TRBV7-7	NA	NA
CASSAPSGRDTSYEQYF	TGTGCCAGCAGTGCCCCCTCCGGACGGGACACTTCCTACGAGCAGTACTTC	TRBJ2-7	TRBV6-8	NA	NA
CASSLDRASTDTQYF	TGTGCCAGCAGCTTAGACCGAGCAAGCACAGATACGCAGTATTTT	TRBJ2-3	TRBV7-1	NA	NA
CASSPPAGRGNTEAFF	TGTGCCAGCAGTCCCCCCGCCGGGCGAGGGAACACTGAAGCTTTCTTT	TRBJ1-1	TRBV6-8	NA	NA
CASSFPPGQGANTGELFF	TGTGCCAGCAGCTTTCCTCCGGGACAGGGGGCGAACACCGGGGAGCTGTTTTTT	TRBJ2-2	TRBV7-7	TRBD1	NA
CASSYRTGNYGYTF	TGCGCCAGCAGCTACCGGACAGGGAACTATGGCTACACCTTC	TRBJ1-2	TRBV5-1	TRBD1	NA
CASSPRGAAGTGELFF	TGTGCCAGCAGCCCTCGGGGAGCGGCGGGTACCGGGGAGCTGTTTTTT	TRBJ2-2	TRBV11-3	NA	NA
CASSSKTDTYEQYF	TGTGCCAGCAGCTCAAAGACAGATACCTACGAGCAGTACTTC	TRBJ2-7	TRBV7-7	NA	NA
CASSPQFRGYEQYF	TGTGCCAGCAGCCCCCAATTCAGGGGCTACGAGCAGTACTTC	TRBJ2-7	TRBV11-3	NA	NA
CASSLWSVTYEQYF	TGTGCCAGCAGCTTGTGGAGCGTAACTTACGAGCAGTACTTC	TRBJ2-7	TRBV11-3	NA	few
CASSLGDRAYNEQFF	TGCGCCAGCAGTCTGGGGGACAGGGCTTACAATGAGCAGTTCTTC	TRBJ2-1	TRBV5-1	TRBD1	NA
CASSHAGTSGDTQYF	TGTGCCAGCAGCCATGCTGGGACTAGCGGAGATACGCAGTATTTT	TRBJ2-3	TRBV28	TRBD2	NA
CASRKGDTISGNTIYF	TGTGCCAGTAGGAAAGGGGACACCATCTCTGGAAACACCATATATTTT	TRBJ1-3	TRBV19	NA	few
CASSPSGAQETQYF	TGCGCCAGCAGCCCCTCAGGGGCACAAGAGACCCAGTACTTC	TRBJ2-5	TRBV5-1	NA	NA
CASSRGDMNTEAFF	TGCGCCAGCAGCCGCGGTGACATGAACACTGAAGCTTTCTTT	TRBJ1-1	TRBV5-1	NA	NA
CSGDGGDETQYF	TGCAGCGGGGATGGGGGAGACGAGACCCAGTACTTC	TRBJ2-5	TRBV29-1	NA	few
CASSQDVARGEQFF	TGTGCCAGCAGCCAAGACGTCGCGAGGGGTGAGCAGTTCTTC	TRBJ2-1	TRBV14	NA	once
CASSSWSAGEKETQYF	TGTGCCAGCAGCTCGTGGTCAGCGGGAGAGAAGGAGACCCAGTACTTC	TRBJ2-5	TRBV7-1	TRBD2	NA
CASTRGQLEAFF	TGTGCCAGTACGCGGGGGCAGCTTGAAGCTTTCTTT	TRBJ1-1	TRBV19	NA	once
CASSFLGGSSTDTQYF	TGTGCCAGCAGCTTCCTGGGGGGATCTAGCACAGATACGCAGTATTTT	TRBJ2-3	TRBV11-3	NA	NA
CASSMGNQPQHF	TGTGCCAGTAGTATGGGAAATCAGCCCCAGCATTTT	TRBJ1-5	TRBV19	NA	NA
CASSLGTGSATEAFF	TGTGCCAGCAGCTTAGGGACAGGGTCGGCCACTGAAGCTTTCTTT	TRBJ1-1	TRBV11-3	TRBD1	NA
CASSPGGGPTTGELFF	TGTGCCAGCAGCCCGGGAGGGGGCCCTACCACCGGGGAGCTGTTTTTT	TRBJ2-2	TRBV6-8	NA	NA
CASSLDWGQGTDTQYF	TGTGCCAGCAGCTTGGATTGGGGACAGGGCACAGATACGCAGTATTTT	TRBJ2-3	TRBV7-6	TRBD1	NA
CASSLGAVGYEQYF	TGTGCCAGCAGCTTGGGAGCAGTGGGCTACGAGCAGTACTTC	TRBJ2-7	TRBV7-7	NA	once
CASSLQINQPQHF	TGTGCCAGCAGCTTACAGATCAATCAGCCCCAGCATTTT	TRBJ1-5	TRBV7-8	NA	NA
CASTESLGRRNEQFF	TGTGCCAGTACAGAGTCTCTGGGTAGGAGGAATGAGCAGTTCTTC	TRBJ2-1	TRBV19	NA	NA
CASSGGTGRETQYF	TGCGCCAGCAGCGGAGGGACAGGGCGAGAGACCCAGTACTTC	TRBJ2-5	TRBV5-1	TRBD1	NA
CASSIDRGRHYEQYF	TGTGCCAGTAGTATAGATCGGGGGCGGCACTACGAGCAGTACTTC	TRBJ2-7	TRBV19	NA	NA
CASSGYPGSGNTIYF	TGTGCCAGCAGTGGATACCCAGGGTCTGGAAACACCATATATTTT	TRBJ1-3	TRBV6-8	NA	NA
CASSTTARQGAYEQYF	TGTGCCAGTAGTACAACCGCCAGACAGGGTGCCTACGAGCAGTACTTC	TRBJ2-7	TRBV19	TRBD1	NA
CASSISGYGANVLTF	TGTGCCAGTAGTATTTCAGGGTACGGGGCCAACGTCCTGACTTTC	TRBJ2-6	TRBV19	NA	NA
CASSLRADTQYF	TGTGCCAGCAGTCTACGAGCAGATACGCAGTATTTT	TRBJ2-3	TRBV27	NA	NA
CASSESDRPPNTGELFF	TGCGCCAGCAGTGAGTCGGACAGGCCCCCGAACACCGGGGAGCTGTTTTTT	TRBJ2-2	TRBV10-2	TRBD1	few
CASSLSVNTEAFF	TGTGCCAGCAGTTTATCGGTTAACACTGAAGCTTTCTTT	TRBJ1-1	TRBV28	NA	NA
CASSVWTGDSADTQYF	TGTGCCAGCAGTGTCTGGACAGGGGATTCGGCAGATACGCAGTATTTT	TRBJ2-3	TRBV6-8	TRBD1	NA
CASGLGDRLGTEAFF	TGTGCTAGTGGTTTGGGGGACAGGTTGGGGACTGAAGCTTTCTTT	TRBJ1-1	TRBV12-5	TRBD1	NA
CASSFRADNEQFF	TGTGCCAGCAGCTTCCGAGCCGACAATGAGCAGTTCTTC	TRBJ2-1	TRBV7-4	NA	NA
CASSTRGTHEQYF	TGTGCCAGCTCTACCAGGGGGACGCACGAGCAGTACTTC	TRBJ2-7	TRBV18	TRBD1	once
CASRTGFLAGGPGATQYF	TGTGCCAGCAGAACGGGGTTTTTAGCGGGAGGGCCTGGCGCTACGCAGTATTTT	TRBJ2-3	TRBV6-8	TRBD2	NA